This TCR beta chain was observed in a study of early T cells in non-severe SARS-CoV-2 infection. A single record per CDR3 protein comes from TCRdb applying MiXCR to the 5' RACE reads. This sample has tens of thousands of distinct CDR3 sequences, with 15% to 19% found just once. The CDR3 has 12 amino acids. CDR1 and CDR2 (germline): SEHNR, FQNEAQ (reference sequence). Trimming left V 1 base short and J 14 bases short, with 14 bases between. The J gene is TRBJ1-2, the V gene TRBV7-9; D is perhaps TRBD1 (5 bases). The receptor comes from an adult who was a healthcare worker with PCR-confirmed SARS-CoV-2 infection or an uninfected control (not recorded which). The sequenced sample consisted of whole blood. The CDR3: CASSLDRGLGTF. In nucleotides, the CDR3 is TGTGCCAGCAGCTTAGATCGGGGCCTAGGGACCTTC.